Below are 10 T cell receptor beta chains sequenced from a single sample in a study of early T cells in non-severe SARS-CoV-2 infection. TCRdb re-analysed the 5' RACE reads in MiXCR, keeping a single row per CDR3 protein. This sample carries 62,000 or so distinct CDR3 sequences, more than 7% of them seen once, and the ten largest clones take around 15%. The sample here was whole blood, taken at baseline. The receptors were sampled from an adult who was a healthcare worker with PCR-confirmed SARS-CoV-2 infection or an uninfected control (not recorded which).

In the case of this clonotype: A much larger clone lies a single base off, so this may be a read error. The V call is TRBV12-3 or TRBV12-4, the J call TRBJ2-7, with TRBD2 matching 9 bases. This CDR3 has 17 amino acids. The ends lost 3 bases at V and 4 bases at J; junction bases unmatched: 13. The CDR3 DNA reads TGTGCCAGCAGTTTCTTAGCGACTAGCGGAAACCAATACGAGCAGTACTTC. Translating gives CASSFLATSGNQYEQYF.

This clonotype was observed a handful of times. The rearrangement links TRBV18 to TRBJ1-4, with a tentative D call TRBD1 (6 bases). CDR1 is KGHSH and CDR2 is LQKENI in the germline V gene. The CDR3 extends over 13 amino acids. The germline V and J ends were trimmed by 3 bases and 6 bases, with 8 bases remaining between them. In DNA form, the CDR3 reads TGTGCCAGCTCACCGGCAGGGGATGAAAAACTGTTTTTT. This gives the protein CASSPAGDEKLFF.

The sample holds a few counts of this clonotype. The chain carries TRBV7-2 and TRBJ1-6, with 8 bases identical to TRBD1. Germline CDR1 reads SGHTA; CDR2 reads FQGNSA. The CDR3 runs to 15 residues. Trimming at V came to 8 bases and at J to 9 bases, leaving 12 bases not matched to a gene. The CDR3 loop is CASGLGRTGISPLHF. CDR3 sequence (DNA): TGTGCCAGCGGATTAGGCAGGACAGGGATTTCACCCCTCCACTTT.

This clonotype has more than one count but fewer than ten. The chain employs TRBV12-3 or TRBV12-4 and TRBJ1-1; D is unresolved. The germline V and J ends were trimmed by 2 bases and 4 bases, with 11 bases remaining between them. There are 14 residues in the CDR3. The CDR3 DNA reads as TGTGCCAGCAGTTTAAGGTGGGGTGGCACTGAAGCTTTCTTT. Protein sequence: CASSLRWGGTEAFF.

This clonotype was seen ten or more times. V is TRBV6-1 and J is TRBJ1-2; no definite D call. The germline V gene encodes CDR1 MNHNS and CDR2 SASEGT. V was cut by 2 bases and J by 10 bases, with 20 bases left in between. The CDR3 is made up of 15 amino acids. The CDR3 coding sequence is TGTGCCAGCAGTGAAAGTTCCGCCCTCTTGATGCCCTACACCTTC. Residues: CASSESSALLMPYTF.

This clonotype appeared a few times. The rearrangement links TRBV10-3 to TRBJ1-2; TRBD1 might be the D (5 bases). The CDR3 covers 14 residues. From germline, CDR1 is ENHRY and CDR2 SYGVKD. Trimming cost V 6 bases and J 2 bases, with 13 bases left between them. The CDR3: CAISSLQGNYGYTF. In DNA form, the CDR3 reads TGTGCCATCAGCAGCCTTCAGGGAAACTATGGCTACACCTTC.

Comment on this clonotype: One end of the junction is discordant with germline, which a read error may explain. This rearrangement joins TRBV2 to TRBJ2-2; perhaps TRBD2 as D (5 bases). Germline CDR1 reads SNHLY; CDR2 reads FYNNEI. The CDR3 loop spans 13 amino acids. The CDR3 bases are TGTGCCAGCAGCTACCAGAACACCGGGGAGATGTTTTTT. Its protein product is CASSYQNTGEMFF.

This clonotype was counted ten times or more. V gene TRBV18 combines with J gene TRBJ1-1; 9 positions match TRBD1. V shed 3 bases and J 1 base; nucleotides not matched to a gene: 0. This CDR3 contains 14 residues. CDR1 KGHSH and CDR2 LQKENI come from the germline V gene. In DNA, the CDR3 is TGTGCCAGCTCACCGGACAGGGGGAACACTGAAGCTTTCTTT. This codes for CASSPDRGNTEAFF.

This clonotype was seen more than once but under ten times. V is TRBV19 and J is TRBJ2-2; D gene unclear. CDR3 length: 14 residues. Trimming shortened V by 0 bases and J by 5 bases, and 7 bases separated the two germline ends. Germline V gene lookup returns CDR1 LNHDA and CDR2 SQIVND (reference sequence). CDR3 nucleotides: TGTGCCAGTAGTATAGATGCCACTACCGGGGAGCTGTTTTTT. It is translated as CASSIDATTGELFF.

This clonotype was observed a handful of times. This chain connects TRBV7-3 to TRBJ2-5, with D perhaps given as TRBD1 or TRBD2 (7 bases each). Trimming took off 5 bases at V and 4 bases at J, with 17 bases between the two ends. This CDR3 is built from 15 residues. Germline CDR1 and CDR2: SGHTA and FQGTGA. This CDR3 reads CASSPGGGDTETQYF. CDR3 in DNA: TGTGCCAGCAGCCCAGGGGGAGGGGATACAGAGACCCAGTACTTC.